This T cell receptor beta chain was profiled in a study of cytomegalovirus exposure and HLA in healthy donors. The repertoire was sequenced with immunoSEQ multiplex PCR; TCRdb's copy has only in-frame clones and lacks some. The sample carries about 73,000 clones, approximately 95% recorded once. Germline loops: CDR1 SGDLS, CDR2 YYNGEE. The V and J ends lost 3 bases and 2 bases respectively, with 10 bases between them. The CDR3 sequence is 14 residues long. V gene TRBV9 combines with J gene TRBJ2-3; perhaps TRBD2 as D (7 bases). This TCR was recovered from a man aged 18 to 30 in good health and CMV-seronegative. Sequences were obtained from PBMCs. The CDR3 DNA reads as TGTGCCAGCAGCGGGGGGGGGCTCACAGATACGCAGTATTTT. Protein: CASSGGGLTDTQYF.